Shown below are 13 T cell receptor beta chains from a single sample sequenced in a study of a mutant IDH1 vaccine in newly diagnosed glioma. The data were produced by immunoSEQ multiplex PCR, yet TCRdb's version contains in-frame clones alone and is incomplete. The sample yields fewer than 90,000 clones, 84% seen once. Time point in this sample: week 35, safety follow-up. The content of each vaccine dose was 300 ug of mutant IDH1 20-mer peptide, and topical imiquimod accompanied it. No antigen has been identified for these receptors. This specimen consisted of PBMCs, obtained from a glioma patient whose treatment included an IDH1 peptide vaccine. Source of these receptors: a man aged 18 to 35 with glioma.

Here the CDR3 DNA reads TGTGCCAGCAGCCGGCGGGGGACCTACGAGCAGTACTTC. Translating it yields CASSRRGTYEQYF. V usage is TRBV5-4 and J usage is TRBJ2-7, with 7 bases identical to TRBD2. Germline loops: CDR1 SGHNT, CDR2 YYREEE (reference sequence). V shed 4 bases and J 2 bases; nucleotides not matched to a gene: 3. The CDR3 is 13 amino acids.

This clone came up once. The V call is TRBV7-2, the J call TRBJ2-1; D is possibly TRBD2 (5 bases). Trimming shortened V by 6 bases and J by 6 bases, and 18 bases separated the two germline ends. The CDR3 length is 15 residues. The germline V gene has CDR1 SGHTA and CDR2 FQGNSA. The DNA for the CDR3 is TGTGCCAGCAGTCCCCCCGGGCTAGCCCGCAATGAGCAGTTCTTC. It translates to CASSPPGLARNEQFF.

The chain has TRBV19 and TRBJ1-4; 8 bases match TRBD1. V lost 3 bases to trimming and J lost 0 bases; unmatched junction nucleotides: 6. The CDR3 extends over 17 amino acids. The germline CDR1 and CDR2 sequences are LNHDA and SQIVND (reference sequence). CDR3 sequence reads: CASSMDRASATNEKLFF. CDR3 nucleotides: TGTGCCAGTAGTATGGACAGGGCCTCTGCAACTAATGAAAAACTGTTTTTT.

The chain employs TRBV6-6 and TRBJ1-2, with D tentatively TRBD1 (5 bases). The CDR3 runs to 13 residues. The V gene's germline CDR1 is MNHNY and CDR2 SVGAGI (reference sequence). The ends were cut back, 3 bases at V and 5 bases at J, with 10 bases in the middle. The CDR3 here is CASSYQGSYGYTF. CDR3 nucleotide sequence: TGTGCCAGCAGTTATCAGGGTTCTTATGGCTACACCTTC.

The chain carries TRBV29-1 and TRBJ2-7, with TRBD2 matching over 11 bases. This CDR3 has 13 residues. J lost 0 bases, V lost 7 bases, and 2 bases had no gene match. The V gene's germline CDR1 is SQVTM and CDR2 ANQGSEA. In nucleotides, the CDR3 is TGCAGCGCCCTAGCGGGAGGCTCCTACGAGCAGTACTTC. Its protein product is CSALAGGSYEQYF.

This chain links TRBV4-3 with TRBJ2-5, with 7 bases lining up with TRBD1. The V gene end was trimmed by 3 bases and the J gene end by 5 bases; junction bases not matched to a gene: 6. Germline assignment: CDR1 LGHNA and CDR2 YSLEER. The CDR3 contains 14 residues. Here the CDR3 reads CASSQRQGRETQYF. The CDR3 DNA sequence: TGCGCCAGCAGCCAGAGACAGGGCCGGGAGACCCAGTACTTC.

In this sample, this clone turned up a few times. This chain uses TRBV2 with TRBJ1-2, with D possibly matching TRBD1 (5 bases). CDR3 size: 17 residues. Germline CDR1 reads SNHLY; CDR2 reads FYNNEI. The V end was cut by 4 bases, the J end by 5 bases, with 23 bases between. CDR3 protein: CASSGRDAEAFQYGYTF. The DNA of the CDR3 is TGTGCCAGCAGTGGAAGGGACGCGGAAGCCTTCCAGTATGGCTACACCTTC.

Notes on this clone: A junction boundary mismatches the germline segment, possibly from a read error. The rearrangement uses TRBV7-7 and TRBJ2-2; possibly TRBD1 or TRBD2 for D (5 bases each). CDR3 length: 14 residues. Germline V gives CDR1 SSHAT, CDR2 FNYEAQ (reference sequence). CDR3 residues: CASSSRVGAGELFF. Written as DNA, the CDR3 is TGTGCTAGCAGCAGCAGGGTGGGGGCCGGGGAGCTGTTTTTT.

The gene calls are TRBV10-3 and TRBJ1-1; D not certain. V was cut by 3 bases and J by 1 base, with 6 bases left in between. The germline gives CDR1 ENHRY, CDR2 SYGVKD. The CDR3 is made up of 13 amino acids. CDR3 residues: CAISERENTEAFF. CDR3 coding DNA: TGTGCCATCAGTGAAAGGGAGAACACTGAAGCTTTCTTT.

V is TRBV2 and J is TRBJ1-5; tentative D call: TRBD1 (5 bases). Trimming cost V 4 bases and J 1 base, with 11 bases left between them. This CDR3 has 15 amino acids. Germline CDR1 is SNHLY and CDR2 is FYNNEI. CDR3 coding DNA: TGTGCCAGCAGTGTCGGCAGGGTAAGCAATCAGCCCCAGCATTTT. Translated: CASSVGRVSNQPQHF.

The chain couples TRBV4-3 to TRBJ1-3; D remains ambiguous. Germline V gene sequence: CDR1 LGHNA, CDR2 YSLEER. CDR3 length: 15 residues. The V and J ends lost 0 bases and 0 bases respectively, with 6 bases between them. The CDR3 region has the DNA TGCGCCAGCAGCCAAGACAGCGGCTCTGGAAACACCATATATTTT. Translating gives CASSQDSGSGNTIYF.

V gene TRBV2 combines with J gene TRBJ1-1, with D possibly TRBD1 on 5 matching bases. This CDR3 is 14 amino acids long. V lost 0 bases, J lost 4 bases, and 9 bases lay in between. Per the germline V gene, CDR1 is SNHLY and CDR2 is FYNNEI. The CDR3 reads CASSEAGGGTEAFF. DNA for the CDR3: TGTGCCAGCAGTGAAGCTGGGGGGGGCACTGAAGCTTTCTTT.

V is TRBV5-4 and J is TRBJ2-6; 11 bases are a match to TRBD2. Germline trimming cut 5 bases from V and 4 bases from J; bases unmatched to any gene: 8. From germline, CDR1 is SGHNT and CDR2 YYREEE (reference sequence). The CDR3 runs 17 residues. CDR3 sequence: CASSLAGGQPGANVLTF. The CDR3 DNA reads TGTGCCAGCAGTTTAGCGGGGGGGCAACCAGGGGCCAACGTCCTGACTTTC.